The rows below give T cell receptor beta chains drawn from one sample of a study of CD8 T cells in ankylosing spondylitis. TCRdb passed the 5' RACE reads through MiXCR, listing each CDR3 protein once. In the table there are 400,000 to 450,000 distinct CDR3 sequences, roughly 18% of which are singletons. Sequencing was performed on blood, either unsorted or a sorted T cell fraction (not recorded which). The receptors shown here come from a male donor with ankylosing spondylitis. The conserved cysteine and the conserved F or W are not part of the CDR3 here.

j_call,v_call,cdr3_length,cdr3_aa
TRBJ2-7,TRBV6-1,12,ASSDPQGSYEQY
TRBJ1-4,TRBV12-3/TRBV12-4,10,ASSLEAEKLF
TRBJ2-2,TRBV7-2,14,ASSLAAGHLAGELF
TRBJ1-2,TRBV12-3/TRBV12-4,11,ASTLGQALGYT
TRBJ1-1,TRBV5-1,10,ASSIDRAEAF
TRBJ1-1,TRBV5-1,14,ASSLGSGVGNTEAF
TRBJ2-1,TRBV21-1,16,ASSKGEASGGPDNEQF
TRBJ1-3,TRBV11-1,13,ASSYTDNSGNTIY
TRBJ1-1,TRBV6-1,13,ASRRTQGAQTEAF
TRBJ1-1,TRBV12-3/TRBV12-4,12,ASRDTGGSTEAF
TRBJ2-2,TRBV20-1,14,SASVAGGRRAGELF
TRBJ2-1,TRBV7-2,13,ASSIGQAAYNEQF
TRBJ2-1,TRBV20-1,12,SATLLTGYNEQF
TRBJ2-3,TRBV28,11,ASTRWMGDTQY
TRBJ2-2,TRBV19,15,ASSTPRTGANTGELF
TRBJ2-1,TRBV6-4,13,ASSDPKADYNEQF
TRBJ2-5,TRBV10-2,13,ASSESKAGPKTQY
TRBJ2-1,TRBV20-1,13,SGATRDPPWYEQF
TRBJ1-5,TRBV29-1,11,SASEGGSQPQH
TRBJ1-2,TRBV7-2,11,ASSRGRNYGYT
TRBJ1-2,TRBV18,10,ASSPEDGGYT
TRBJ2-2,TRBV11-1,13,ASSRGTLNTGELF
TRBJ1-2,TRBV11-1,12,ASSLAPPLGSYT
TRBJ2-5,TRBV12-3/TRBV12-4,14,ASSLWGTGPGETQY
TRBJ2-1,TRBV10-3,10,AISGRRDEQF
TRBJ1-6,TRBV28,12,ASSPGGVDSPLH
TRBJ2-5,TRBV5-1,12,ASSSQGPGETQY
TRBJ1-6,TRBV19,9,ASSINSPLH
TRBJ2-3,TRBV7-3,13,ASSRTSLGTDTQY
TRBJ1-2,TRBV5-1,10,ASSLGDSRYT
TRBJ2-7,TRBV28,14,ASSPGGTGGVYEQY
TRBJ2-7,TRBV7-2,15,ASSFERWTSGSYEQY
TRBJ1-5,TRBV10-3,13,AISDPGRVNQPQH
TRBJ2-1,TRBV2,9,ASSDYHRQF
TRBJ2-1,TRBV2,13,ASSEASTSGGEQF
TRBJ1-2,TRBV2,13,ASSSEQGASYGYT
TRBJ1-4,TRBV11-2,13,ASSFQGATNEKLF
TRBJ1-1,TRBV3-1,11,ASSPWDTTEAF
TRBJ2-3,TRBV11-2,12,ASSPPHLADTQY
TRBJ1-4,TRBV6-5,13,ASSYSRPPNEKLF
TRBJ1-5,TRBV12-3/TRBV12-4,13,ASSLTGEKNQPQH
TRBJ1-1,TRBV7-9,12,ASSLEQVRAKAF
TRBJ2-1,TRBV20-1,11,SARWPVDNEQF
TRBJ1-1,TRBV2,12,ASSDGQGSTEAF
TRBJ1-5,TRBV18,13,ASSPAGQSNQPQH
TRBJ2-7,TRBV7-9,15,ASSFNGGIGETYEQY